This T cell receptor (beta chain) appears in the sequencing data of a study of regulatory T cells in long-lasting Graves disease. Study summary: To qualify as persistent, Graves' disease required over 5 years of antithyroid drugs with positive TSH receptor antibodies.

This clonotype has ten or more counts. Its antigen is still unknown. Time point reported: persistent/refractory GD, antithyroid drugs over 5 years with positive TRAb. TCR sequences were obtained from RNA taken from PBMCs. The peripheral blood volume drawn was around 10 milliliters, and it was collected into EDTA tubes. CDR3 size: 13 residues. The V gene lost 6 bases and the J gene lost 9 bases, with 17 bases spanning the gap. CDR3-region Arm-PCR and iRepertoire HTBI primers produced the TCR beta libraries. MiXCR, applied by TCRdb to the multiplex PCR reads, yields one record per CDR3 protein. The repertoire holds about 660,000 distinct CDR3 sequences, with 25% to 35% as singletons. Study conclusions and caveats: The small sample size may have reduced accuracy.

The sample here was peripheral blood mononuclear cells (PBMCs), taken when the disease was refractory, from a patient treated with antithyroid drugs. V usage is TRBV12-3 or TRBV12-4 and J usage is TRBJ1-2; a weak D match, TRBD1 (5 bases). The sequence derives from a female donor with Graves disease. This CDR3 reads CASRGGDGYSYTF. CDR3 nucleotide sequence: TGTGCCAGCAGAGGAGGGGACGGTTATAGCTACACCTTC.